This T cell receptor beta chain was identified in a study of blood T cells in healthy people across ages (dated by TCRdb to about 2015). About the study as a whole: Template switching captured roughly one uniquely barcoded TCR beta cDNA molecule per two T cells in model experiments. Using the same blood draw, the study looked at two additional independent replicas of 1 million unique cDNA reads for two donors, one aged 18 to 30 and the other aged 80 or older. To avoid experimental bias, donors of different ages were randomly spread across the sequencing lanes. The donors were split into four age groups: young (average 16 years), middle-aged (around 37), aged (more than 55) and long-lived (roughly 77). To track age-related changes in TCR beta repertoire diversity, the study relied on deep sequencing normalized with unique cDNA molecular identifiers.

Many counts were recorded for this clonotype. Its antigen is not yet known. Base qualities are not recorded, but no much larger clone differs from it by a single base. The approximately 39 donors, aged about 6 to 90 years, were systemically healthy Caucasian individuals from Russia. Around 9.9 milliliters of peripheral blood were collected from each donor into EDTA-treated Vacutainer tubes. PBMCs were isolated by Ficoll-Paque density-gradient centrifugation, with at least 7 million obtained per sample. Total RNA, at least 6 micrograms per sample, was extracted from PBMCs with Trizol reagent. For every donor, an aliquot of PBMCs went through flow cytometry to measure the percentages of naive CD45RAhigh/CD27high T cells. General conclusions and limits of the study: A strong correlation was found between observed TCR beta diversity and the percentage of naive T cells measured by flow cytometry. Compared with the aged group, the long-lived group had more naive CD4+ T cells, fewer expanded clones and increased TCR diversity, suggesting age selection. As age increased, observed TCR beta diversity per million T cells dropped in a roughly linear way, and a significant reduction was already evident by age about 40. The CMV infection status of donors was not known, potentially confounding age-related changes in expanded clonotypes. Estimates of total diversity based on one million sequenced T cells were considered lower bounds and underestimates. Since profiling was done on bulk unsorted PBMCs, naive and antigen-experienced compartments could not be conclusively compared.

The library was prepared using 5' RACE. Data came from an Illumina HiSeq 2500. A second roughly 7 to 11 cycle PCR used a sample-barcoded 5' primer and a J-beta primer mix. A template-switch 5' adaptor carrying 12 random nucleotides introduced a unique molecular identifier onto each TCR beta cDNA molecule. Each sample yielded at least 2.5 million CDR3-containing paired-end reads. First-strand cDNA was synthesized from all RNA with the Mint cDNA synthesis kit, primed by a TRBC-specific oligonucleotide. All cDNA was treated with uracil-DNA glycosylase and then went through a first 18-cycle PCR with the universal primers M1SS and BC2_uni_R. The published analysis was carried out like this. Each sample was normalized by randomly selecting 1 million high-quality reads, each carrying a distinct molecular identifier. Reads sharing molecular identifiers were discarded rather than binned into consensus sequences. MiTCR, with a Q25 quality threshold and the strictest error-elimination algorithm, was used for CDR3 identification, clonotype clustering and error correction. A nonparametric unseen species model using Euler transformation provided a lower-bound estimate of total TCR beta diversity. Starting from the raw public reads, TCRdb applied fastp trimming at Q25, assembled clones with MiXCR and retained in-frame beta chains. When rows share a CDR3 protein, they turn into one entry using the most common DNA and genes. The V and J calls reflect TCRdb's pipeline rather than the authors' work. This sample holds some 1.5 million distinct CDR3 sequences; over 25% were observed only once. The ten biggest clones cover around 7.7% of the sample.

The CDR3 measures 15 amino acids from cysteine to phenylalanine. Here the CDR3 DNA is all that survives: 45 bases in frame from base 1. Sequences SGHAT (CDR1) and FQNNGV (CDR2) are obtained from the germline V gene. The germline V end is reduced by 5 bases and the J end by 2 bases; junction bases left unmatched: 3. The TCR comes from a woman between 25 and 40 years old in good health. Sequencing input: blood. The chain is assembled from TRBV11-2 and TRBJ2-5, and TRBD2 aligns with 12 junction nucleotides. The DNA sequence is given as TGTGCCAGCAGCACTAGCGGGGGGCGACAAGAGACCCAGTACTTC. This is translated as CASSTSGGRQETQYF.